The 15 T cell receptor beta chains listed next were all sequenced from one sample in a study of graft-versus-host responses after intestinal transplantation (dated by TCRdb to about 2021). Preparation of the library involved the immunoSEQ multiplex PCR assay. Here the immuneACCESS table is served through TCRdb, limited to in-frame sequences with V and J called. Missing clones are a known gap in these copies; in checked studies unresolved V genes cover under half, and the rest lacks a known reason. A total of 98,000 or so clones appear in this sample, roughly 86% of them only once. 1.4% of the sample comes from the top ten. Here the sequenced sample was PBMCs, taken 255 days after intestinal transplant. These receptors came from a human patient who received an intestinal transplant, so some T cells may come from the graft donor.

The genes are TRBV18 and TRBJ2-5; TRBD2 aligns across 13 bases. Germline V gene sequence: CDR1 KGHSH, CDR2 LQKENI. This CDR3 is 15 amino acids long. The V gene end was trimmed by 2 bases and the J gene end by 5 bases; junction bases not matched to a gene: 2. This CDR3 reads CASSPTLAGGETQYF. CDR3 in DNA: TGTGCCAGCTCACCAACACTAGCGGGAGGGGAGACCCAGTACTTC.

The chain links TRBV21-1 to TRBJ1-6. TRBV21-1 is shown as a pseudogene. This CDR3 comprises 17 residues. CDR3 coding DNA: TGTGCCAGCACCCAAAGGAGAGGGACTAGGGGTAATTCACCCCTCCACTTT. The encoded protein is CASTQRRGTRGNSPLHF.

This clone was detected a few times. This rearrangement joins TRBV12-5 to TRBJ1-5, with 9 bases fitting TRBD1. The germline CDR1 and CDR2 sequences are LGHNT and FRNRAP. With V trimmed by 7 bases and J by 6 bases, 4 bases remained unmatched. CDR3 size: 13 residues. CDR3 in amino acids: CASALTGGQPQHF. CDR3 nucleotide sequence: TGTGCTAGTGCCTTGACAGGGGGTCAGCCCCAGCATTTT. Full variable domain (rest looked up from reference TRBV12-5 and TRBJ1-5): DARVTQTPRHKVTEMGQEVTMRCQPILGHNTVFWYRQTMMQGLELLAYFRNRAPLDDSGMPKDRFSAEMPDATLATLKIQPSEPRDSAVYFCASALTGGQPQHFGDGTRLSIL.

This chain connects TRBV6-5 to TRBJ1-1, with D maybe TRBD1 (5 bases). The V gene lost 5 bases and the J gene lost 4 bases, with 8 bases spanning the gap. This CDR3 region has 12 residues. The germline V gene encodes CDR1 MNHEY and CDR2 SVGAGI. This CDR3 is CASSQGGTEAFF. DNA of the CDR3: TGTGCCAGCAGTCAGGGCGGCACTGAAGCTTTCTTT.

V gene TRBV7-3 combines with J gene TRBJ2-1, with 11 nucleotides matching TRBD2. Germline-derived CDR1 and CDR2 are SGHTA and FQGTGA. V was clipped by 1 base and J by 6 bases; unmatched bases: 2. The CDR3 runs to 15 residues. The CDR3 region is CASSLRLAGGNEQFF. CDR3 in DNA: TGTGCCAGCAGCTTAAGGCTAGCGGGGGGCAATGAGCAGTTCTTC.

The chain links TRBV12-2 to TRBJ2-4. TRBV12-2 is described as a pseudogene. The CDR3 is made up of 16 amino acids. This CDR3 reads CASRATTYGTKNIQYF. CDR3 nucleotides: TGTGCAAGTCGCGCGACAACCTATGGGACCAAAAACATTCAGTACTTC.

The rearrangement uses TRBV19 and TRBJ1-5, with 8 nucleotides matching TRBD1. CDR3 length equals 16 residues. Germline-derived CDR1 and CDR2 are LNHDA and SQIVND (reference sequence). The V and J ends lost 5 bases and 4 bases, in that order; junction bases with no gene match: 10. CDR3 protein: CASSPQGAGGNQPQHF. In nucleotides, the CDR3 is TGTGCCAGTAGTCCCCAGGGGGCGGGAGGAAATCAGCCCCAGCATTTT.

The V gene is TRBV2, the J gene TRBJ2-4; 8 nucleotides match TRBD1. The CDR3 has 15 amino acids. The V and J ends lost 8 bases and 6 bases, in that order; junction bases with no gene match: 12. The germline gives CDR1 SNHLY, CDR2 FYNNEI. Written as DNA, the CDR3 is TGTGCCAGCTCAGGGGGCGGGACTCGTGGAAACATTCAGTACTTC. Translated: CASSGGGTRGNIQYF.

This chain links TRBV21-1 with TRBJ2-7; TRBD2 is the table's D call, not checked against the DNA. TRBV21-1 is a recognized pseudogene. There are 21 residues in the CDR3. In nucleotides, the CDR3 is TGTGCCAGCAGCAAACTCAATCCGTGGGCTAGCGGGAGATCAAGCTCCTACGAGCAGTACGTC. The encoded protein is CASSKLNPWASGRSSSYEQYV.

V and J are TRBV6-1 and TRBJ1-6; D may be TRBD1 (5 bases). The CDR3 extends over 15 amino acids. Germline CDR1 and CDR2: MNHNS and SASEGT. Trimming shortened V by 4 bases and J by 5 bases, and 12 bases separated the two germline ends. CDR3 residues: CASSASRQNNSPLHF. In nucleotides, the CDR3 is TGTGCCAGCAGTGCTAGTAGACAGAATAATTCACCCCTCCACTTT.

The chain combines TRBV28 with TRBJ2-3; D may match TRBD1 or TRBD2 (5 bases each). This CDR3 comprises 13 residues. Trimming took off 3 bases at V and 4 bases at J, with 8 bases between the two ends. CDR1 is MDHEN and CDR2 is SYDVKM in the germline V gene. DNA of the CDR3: TGTGCCAGCAGTTTCCAGGGAGCAGATACGCAGTATTTT. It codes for CASSFQGADTQYF. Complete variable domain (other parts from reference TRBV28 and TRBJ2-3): DVKVTQSSRYLVKRTGEKVFLECVQDMDHENMFWYRQDPGLGLRLIYFSYDVKMKEKGDIPEGYSVSREKKERFSLILESASTNQTSMYLCASSFQGADTQYFGPGTRLTVL.

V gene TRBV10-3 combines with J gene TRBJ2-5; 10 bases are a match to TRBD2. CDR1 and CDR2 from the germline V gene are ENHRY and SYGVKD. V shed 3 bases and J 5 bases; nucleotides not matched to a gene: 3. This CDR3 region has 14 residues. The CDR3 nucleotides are TGTGCCATCAGTGATAGCGGGGGGTTGGAGACCCAGTACTTC. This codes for CAISDSGGLETQYF.

Here the CDR3 DNA reads TGCGCCAGCAGCTTGGGGGTCAGCTCCTACGAGCAGTACTTC. As protein: CASSLGVSSYEQYF. The rearrangement links TRBV5-1 to TRBJ2-7; D call uncertain. CDR1 and CDR2 (germline): SGHRS, YFSETQ. V was shortened by 0 bases and J by 0 bases, with 7 bases between the two germline ends. The CDR3 consists of 14 residues. Combining the CDR3 with reference TRBV5-1 and TRBJ2-7 gives the whole variable domain KAGVTQTPRYLIKTRGQQVTLSCSPISGHRSVSWYQQTPGQGLQFLFEYFSETQRNKGNFPGRFSGRQFSNSRSEMNVSTLELGDSALYLCASSLGVSSYEQYFGPGTRLTVT.

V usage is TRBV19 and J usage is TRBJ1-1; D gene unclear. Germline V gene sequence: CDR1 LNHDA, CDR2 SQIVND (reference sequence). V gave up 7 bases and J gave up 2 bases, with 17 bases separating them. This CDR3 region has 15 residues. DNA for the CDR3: TGTGCCAGTACCAAAATCCCCTCATTAAACACTGAAGCTTTCTTT. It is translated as CASTKIPSLNTEAFF.

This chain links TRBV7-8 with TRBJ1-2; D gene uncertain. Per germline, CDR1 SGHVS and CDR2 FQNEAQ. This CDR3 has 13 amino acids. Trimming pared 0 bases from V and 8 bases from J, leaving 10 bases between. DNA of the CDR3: TGTGCCAGCAGCTTAGCAGGTGCGCAAGGCTACACCTTC. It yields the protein CASSLAGAQGYTF.